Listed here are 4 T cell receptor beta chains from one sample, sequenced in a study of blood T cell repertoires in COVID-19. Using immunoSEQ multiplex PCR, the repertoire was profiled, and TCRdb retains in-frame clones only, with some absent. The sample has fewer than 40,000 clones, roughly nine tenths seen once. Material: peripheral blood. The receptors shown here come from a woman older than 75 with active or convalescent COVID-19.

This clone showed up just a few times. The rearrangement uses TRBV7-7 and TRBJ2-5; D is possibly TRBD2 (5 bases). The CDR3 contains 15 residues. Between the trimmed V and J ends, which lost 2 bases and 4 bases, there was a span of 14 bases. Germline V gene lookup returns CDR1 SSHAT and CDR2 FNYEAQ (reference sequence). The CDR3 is CASSLQPGGGETQYF. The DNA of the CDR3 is TGTGCCAGCAGCTTACAGCCAGGAGGTGGAGAGACCCAGTACTTC.

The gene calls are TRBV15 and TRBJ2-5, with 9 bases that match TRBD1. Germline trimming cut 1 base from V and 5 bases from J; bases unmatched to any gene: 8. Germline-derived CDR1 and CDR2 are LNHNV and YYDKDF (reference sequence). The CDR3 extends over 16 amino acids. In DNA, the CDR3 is TGTGCCACCAGCAGAGTTGGGGACAGGGTTTTGGAGACCCAGTACTTC. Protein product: CATSRVGDRVLETQYF.

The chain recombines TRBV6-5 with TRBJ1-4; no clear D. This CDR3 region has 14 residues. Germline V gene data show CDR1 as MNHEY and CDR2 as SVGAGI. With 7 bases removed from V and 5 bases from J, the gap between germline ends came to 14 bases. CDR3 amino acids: CASTARFGNEKLFF. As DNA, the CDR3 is TGTGCCAGCACCGCGCGGTTCGGGAATGAAAAACTGTTTTTT.

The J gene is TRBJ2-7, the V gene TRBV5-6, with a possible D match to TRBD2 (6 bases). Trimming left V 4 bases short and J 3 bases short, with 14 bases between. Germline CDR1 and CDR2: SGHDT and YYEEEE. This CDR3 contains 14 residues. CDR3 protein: CASSPLGLHYEQYF. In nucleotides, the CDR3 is TGTGCCAGCAGCCCCCTGGGACTCCACTACGAGCAGTACTTC.